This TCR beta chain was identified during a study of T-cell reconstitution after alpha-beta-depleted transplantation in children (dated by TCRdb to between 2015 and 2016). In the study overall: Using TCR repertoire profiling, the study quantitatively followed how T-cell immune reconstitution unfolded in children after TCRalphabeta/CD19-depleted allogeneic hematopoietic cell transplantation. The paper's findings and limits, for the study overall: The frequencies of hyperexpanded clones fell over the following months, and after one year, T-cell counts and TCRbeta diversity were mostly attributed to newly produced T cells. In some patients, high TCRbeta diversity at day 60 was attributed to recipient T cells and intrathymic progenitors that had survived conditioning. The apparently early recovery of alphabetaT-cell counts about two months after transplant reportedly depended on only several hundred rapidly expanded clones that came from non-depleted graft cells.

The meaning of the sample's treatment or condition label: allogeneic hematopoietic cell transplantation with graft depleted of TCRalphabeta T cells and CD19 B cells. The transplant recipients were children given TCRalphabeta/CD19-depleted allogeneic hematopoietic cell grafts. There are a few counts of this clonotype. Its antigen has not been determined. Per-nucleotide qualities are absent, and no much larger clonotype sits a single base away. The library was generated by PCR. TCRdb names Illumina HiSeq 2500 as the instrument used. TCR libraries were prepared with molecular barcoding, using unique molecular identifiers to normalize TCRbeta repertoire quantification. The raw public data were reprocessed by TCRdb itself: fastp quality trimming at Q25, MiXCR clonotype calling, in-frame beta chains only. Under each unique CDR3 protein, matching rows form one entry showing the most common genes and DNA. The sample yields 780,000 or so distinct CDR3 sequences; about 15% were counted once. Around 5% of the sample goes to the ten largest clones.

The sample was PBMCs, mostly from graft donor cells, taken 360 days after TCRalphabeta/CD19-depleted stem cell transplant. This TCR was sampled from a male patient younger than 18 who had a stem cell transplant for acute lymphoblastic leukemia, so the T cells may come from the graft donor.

CDR3 protein: CASSLSGTTYEQYF. In nucleotides, the sequence is TGTGCCAGCAGCTTAAGCGGTACCACCTACGAGCAGTACTTC. The sequence joins TRBV7-9 to TRBJ2-7, with TRBD2 as a weak D call on 5 bases. Its CDR3 holds 14 amino acids, cysteine through phenylalanine. Only the CDR3 portion is preserved as DNA: 42 bases, with reading frame beginning at the first base. The germline V gene (reference sequence) supplies CDR1 SEHNR and CDR2 FQNEAQ. V is reduced by 2 bases and J by 2 bases, leaving a spacing of 10 bases between them. Full variable domain (CDR3 extended with the reference TRBV7-9 and TRBJ2-7 proteins): DTGVSQNPRHKITKRGQNVTFRCDPISEHNRLYWYRQTLGQGPEFLTYFQNEAQLEKSRLLSDRFSAERPKGSFSTLEIQRTEQGDSAMYLCASSLSGTTYEQYFGPGTRLTVT.